The subject of this entry is one T cell receptor beta chain. The length of the CDR3 is 16 residues. The germline V gene has CDR1 MNHNS and CDR2 SASEGT. Trimming removed 1 base from V and 3 bases from J, with 12 bases in between. This sample was included in a study of control samples from healthy donors and cancer patients. TCRdb keeps only in-frame clones here, not all; method: immunoSEQ multiplex PCR. Of 70,000 or so clones in the sample, roughly 86% were seen once. The sample was PBMCs. This receptor was obtained from a man aged 55-75 years with lung cancer. The V and J genes are TRBV6-1 and TRBJ1-4; D ambiguous. DNA of the CDR3: TGTGCCAGCAGTGAAGTCTCTCGTATGGCTAATGAAAAACTGTTTTTT. It encodes CASSEVSRMANEKLFF.